The 10 T cell receptor beta chains below all came from one sample that was sequenced in a study of cytomegalovirus exposure and HLA in healthy donors. The PCR employed 60 Vbeta primers together with 13 Jbeta primers. Clones were sequenced by immunoSEQ multiplex PCR, and TCRdb holds only the in-frame ones, with some missing. Among fewer than 150,000 clones listed, about 82% were seen once. Sequencing was carried out using PBMCs. These receptors were obtained from a man in his thirties or forties in good health.

This clone was found once. The rearrangement joins TRBV5-1 to TRBJ2-3, with a tentative D call TRBD2 (5 bases). CDR3 length equals 14 residues. Germline CDR1 and CDR2: SGHRS and YFSETQ. The V end was cut by 4 bases, the J end by 2 bases, with 11 bases between. CDR3 region: CASSVAAATDTQYF. CDR3 nucleotide sequence: TGCGCCAGCAGCGTAGCAGCGGCCACAGATACGCAGTATTTT.

Remarks on this clone: One junction end disagrees with the germline gene, perhaps due to a read error. Within the sample, other DNA sequences also encode this same CDR3. The chain employs TRBV10-3 and TRBJ2-5; 7 nucleotides line up with TRBD1. The CDR3 spans 14 residues. In germline, CDR1 is ENHRY, CDR2 SYGVKD. The CDR3 nucleotides are TGTGCCATCAGTACAGGGGTTATGGGTGAGACTCAGTACTTC. It yields the protein CAISTGVMGETQYF.

The chain has TRBV7-2 and TRBJ1-2; the D gene is possibly TRBD1 (5 bases). With 5 bases removed from V and 3 bases from J, the gap between germline ends came to 10 bases. Per germline, CDR1 SGHTA and CDR2 FQGNSA. This CDR3 is 13 amino acids long. In DNA form, the CDR3 reads TGTGCCAGCAGCCAGGGAGGGCACTATGGCTACACCTTC. This sequence encodes CASSQGGHYGYTF.

The chain uses TRBV19 and TRBJ1-1, with 7 nucleotides matching TRBD1. The V gene's germline CDR1 is LNHDA and CDR2 SQIVND (reference sequence). With V trimmed by 6 bases and J by 7 bases, 8 bases remained unmatched. The CDR3 extends over 13 amino acids. As DNA, the CDR3 is TGTGCCAGTAGCTACAGGGGAGGCCTTGAAGCTTTCTTT. Its protein product is CASSYRGGLEAFF.

The rearrangement joins TRBV7-2 to TRBJ2-7; possible D gene TRBD1, 6 bases. Trimming pared 5 bases from V and 6 bases from J, leaving 11 bases between. The CDR3 is 12 amino acids. Germline CDR1 and CDR2: SGHTA and FQGNSA. The DNA of the CDR3 is TGTGCCAGCAGCCCTGAAGGGGGCGAGCAGTACTTC. This codes for CASSPEGGEQYF. Supplemented by reference TRBV7-2 and TRBJ2-7, the full variable domain reads GAGVSQSPSNKVTEKGKDVELRCDPISGHTALYWYRQSLGQGLEFLIYFQGNSAPDKSGLPSDRFSAERTGGSVSTLTIQRTQQEDSAVYLCASSPEGGEQYFGPGTRLTVT.

This clone has just one count. The rearrangement uses TRBV6-5 and TRBJ1-4; D uncertain. Germline values: CDR1 MNHEY, CDR2 SVGAGI. Trimming removed 2 bases from V and 3 bases from J, with 10 bases in between. The CDR3 spans 15 residues. The CDR3 reads CASSYRPEPNEKLFF. The CDR3 DNA follows: TGTGCCAGCAGTTACCGGCCGGAGCCTAATGAAAAACTGTTTTTT.

Concerning this clone itself: At one end, the junction sequence differs from germline, possibly due to a read error. The chain has TRBV18 and TRBJ2-5; maybe TRBD1 (10 bases). Germline CDR1 reads KGHSH; CDR2 reads LQKENI. The CDR3 spans 19 residues. In DNA, the CDR3 is TGTGCCAGCTCATCCGGGACAGGGGACCTAGCGGGATACCAGGAGACCCAGTACTTC. It yields the protein CASSSGTGDLAGYQETQYF.

On this clone: Its ends do not fully match the called genes, so a read error is possible. The chain couples TRBV7-9 to TRBJ2-7; 11 bases line up with TRBD2. The CDR3 totals 15 residues. The germline CDR1 and CDR2 sequences are SEHNR and FQNEAQ (reference sequence). CDR3 nucleotide sequence: TGTTCCAGCATCTTGGGTAGCGGGAGGGCGGAGGAGCAGTACTTC. It encodes CSSILGSGRAEEQYF.

Only a few counts were recorded for this clone. In DNA form, the CDR3 reads TGTGCCAGCAGCGAGACAGGTGAGGACATTCAGTACTTC. Protein sequence: CASSETGEDIQYF. V gene TRBV4-2 combines with J gene TRBJ2-4; possibly TRBD1 for D (6 bases). Looked up from germline, CDR1 is LGHNA and CDR2 is YNFKEQ. The length of the CDR3 is 13 residues. With 5 bases removed from V and 8 bases from J, the gap between germline ends came to 13 bases.

This chain links TRBV18 with TRBJ1-5, with 8 bases lining up with TRBD1. The CDR3 loop spans 14 amino acids. V lost 6 bases to trimming and J lost 2 bases; unmatched junction nucleotides: 3. CDR1 KGHSH and CDR2 LQKENI come from the germline V gene. CDR3 sequence: CASSLTGGNQPQHF. The CDR3 DNA reads TGTGCCAGCTCGCTGACAGGGGGCAATCAGCCCCAGCATTTT.